The present T cell receptor beta chain was sequenced within a study of monozygotic twins with inflammatory bowel disease (dated by TCRdb to the late 2010s). As for the study more broadly: In total, roughly 30 monozygotic twin pairs made up the full study: 19 Danish pairs, all IBD-discordant, plus nine German pairs, of which four were IBD-concordant and five were IBD-discordant. Each individual had, on average, about 151 000 unique TCRalpha sequences and 181 000 unique TCRbeta sequences available for analysis. Within discordant pairs, disease-associated traits were sought mainly by comparing IBD patients with their genetically identical healthy co-twins.

The CDR3, from cysteine to phenylalanine, totals 17 residues. No DNA sequence was recorded. From the germline V gene, CDR1 is SGHTA and CDR2 is FQGNSA. From each donor, an approximately 2.3 ml peripheral blood sample was drawn into PAXgene tubes and stored at -80 degrees C. Total RNA was isolated from whole blood with the PAXgene blood miRNA kit on an automated QIAcube, without T cell sorting. Peripheral blood from monozygotic twin pairs who were concordant or discordant for inflammatory bowel disease underwent deep TCRalpha and TCRbeta repertoire profiling using unique molecular barcoding. Smoking habits were recorded for all twin pairs, and each individual was classified as a current, former or never smoker. Of note for this clonotype: Its antigen remains undetermined.

Results and caveats for the whole study, not just this receptor: No difference in repertoire similarity was observed between concordant and discordant twins, possibly owing to limited statistical power. IBD patients had lower TCRbeta repertoire diversity, measured by the inverse Simpson index, than their healthy co-twins. Because patients were on differing immunosuppressive treatments, the repertoires may have picked up extra background noise and inter-individual variability. Different T cell subtypes could not be distinguished in the analysis. Compared with healthy twins, IBD patients shared fewer clonotypes with other individuals, and the difference was most pronounced in patients with signs of disease activity. No single strong signal or clonotype linked to IBD turned up in the results, so the idea that one exists was not supported.

Library generation was performed with 5' RACE. Each TCR library was prepared from around 3,400 ng of total RNA. For each sample, cDNA synthesis with SMARTScribe reverse transcriptase was split into eight separate reactions. During cDNA synthesis, template switching was used to introduce unique molecular identifiers that contained a 6-nucleotide sample barcode. TCRalpha and TCRbeta cDNA was amplified in two nested PCRs of 16 and 9 cycles, and bead purification was carried out after each PCR. Before amplification, cDNA was treated with uracil DNA-glycosylase and purified using the QIAquick PCR purification kit. In the second PCR, Illumina TruSeq-compatible adapters and sample-specific barcodes were added. Library quality and concentration were checked on TapeStation and Qubit, and libraries were pooled at around 4.7 ng each. Sequencing of the pooled libraries was done on an Illumina HiSeq2500 single-index Rapid Run using custom sequencing primers and 2 x 100 bp reads. On the study's bioinformatics: MiGEC version 1.2.6 was used for UMI-based consensus assembly to correct PCR and sequencing errors. V(D)J alignment, clonotype assembly and CDR3 extraction were performed with MiXCR version 2.1.1. Normalisation of gene usage, clonotype sharing and MAIT/NKT TCR abundance was achieved by analysing the top 1000, 10 000 and 20 000 clonotypes per sample. After downsampling to 27 000 UMIs, diversity was calculated as the inverse Simpson index using the vegan R package. Statistical testing used paired Mann-Whitney U tests on the discordant twin pairs and applied Benjamini-Hochberg correction for multiple testing. TCRdb reanalyzed the reads, keeping one entry per CDR3 protein sequence and omitting DNA. The V and J calls, along with clone size, are taken from TCRdb and not from the paper's own processing. In this sample's table one finds around 450,000 distinct CDR3 sequences. The ten largest account for 2% to 3% of the sample.

The rearranged chain carries TRBV7-2 and TRBJ1-5; TCRdb lists TRBD1, though no DNA is available to test this call. This TCR was sampled from a human donor with ulcerative colitis or Crohn's disease, or a healthy co-twin of an affected twin (not recorded which). Sequencing was done on a sample of blood. The encoded CDR3 is CASSLRREGMGNQPQHF.